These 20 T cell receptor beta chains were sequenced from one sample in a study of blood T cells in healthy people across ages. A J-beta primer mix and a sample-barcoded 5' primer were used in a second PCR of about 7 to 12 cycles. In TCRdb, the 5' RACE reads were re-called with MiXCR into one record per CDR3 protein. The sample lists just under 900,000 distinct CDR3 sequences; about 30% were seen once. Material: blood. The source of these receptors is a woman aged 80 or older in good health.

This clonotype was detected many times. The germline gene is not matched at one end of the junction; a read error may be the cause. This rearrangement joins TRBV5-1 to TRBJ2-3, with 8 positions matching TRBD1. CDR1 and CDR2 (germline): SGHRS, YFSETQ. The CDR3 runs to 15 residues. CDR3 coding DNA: TGTGCCAGCAGTCTCCAGGGGGCGGGGACAGATACGCAGTATTTT. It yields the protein CASSLQGAGTDTQYF.

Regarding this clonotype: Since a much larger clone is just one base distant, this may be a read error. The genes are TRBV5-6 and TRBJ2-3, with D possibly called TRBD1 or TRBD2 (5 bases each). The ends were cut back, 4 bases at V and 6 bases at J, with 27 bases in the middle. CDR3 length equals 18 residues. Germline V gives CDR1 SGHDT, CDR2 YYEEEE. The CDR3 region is CASSVNLRDPRGGDTQYF. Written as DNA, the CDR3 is TGTGCCAGCAGCGTGAACCTCCGGGACCCAAGGGGTGGGGATACGCAGTATTTT.

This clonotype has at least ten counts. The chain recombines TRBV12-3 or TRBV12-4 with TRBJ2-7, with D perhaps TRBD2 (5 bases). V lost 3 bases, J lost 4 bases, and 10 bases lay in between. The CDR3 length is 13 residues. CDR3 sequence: CASSFLAAYEQYF. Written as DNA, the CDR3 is TGTGCCAGCAGTTTCCTAGCTGCTTACGAGCAGTACTTC.

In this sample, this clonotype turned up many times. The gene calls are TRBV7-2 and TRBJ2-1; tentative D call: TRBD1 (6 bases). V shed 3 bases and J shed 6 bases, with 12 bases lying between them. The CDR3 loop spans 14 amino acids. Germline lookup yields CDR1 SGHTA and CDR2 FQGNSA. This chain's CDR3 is CASSFRGTVNEQFF. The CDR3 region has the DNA TGTGCCAGCAGCTTTAGGGGGACGGTCAATGAGCAGTTCTTC.

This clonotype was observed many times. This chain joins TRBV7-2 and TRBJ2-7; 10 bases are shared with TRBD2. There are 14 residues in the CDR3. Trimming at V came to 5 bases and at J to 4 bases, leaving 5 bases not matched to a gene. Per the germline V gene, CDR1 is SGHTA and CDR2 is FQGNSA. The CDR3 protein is CASSPQAGGYEQYF. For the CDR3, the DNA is TGTGCCAGCAGCCCGCAAGCGGGGGGGTACGAGCAGTACTTC. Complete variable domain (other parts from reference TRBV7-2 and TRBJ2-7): GAGVSQSPSNKVTEKGKDVELRCDPISGHTALYWYRQSLGQGLEFLIYFQGNSAPDKSGLPSDRFSAERTGGSVSTLTIQRTQQEDSAVYLCASSPQAGGYEQYFGPGTRLTVT.

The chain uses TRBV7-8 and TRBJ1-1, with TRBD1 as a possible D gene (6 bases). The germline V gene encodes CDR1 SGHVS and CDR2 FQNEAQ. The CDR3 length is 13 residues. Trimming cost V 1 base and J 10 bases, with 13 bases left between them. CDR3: CASSLEGQWGAFF. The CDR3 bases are TGTGCCAGCAGCTTAGAGGGACAATGGGGAGCTTTCTTT.

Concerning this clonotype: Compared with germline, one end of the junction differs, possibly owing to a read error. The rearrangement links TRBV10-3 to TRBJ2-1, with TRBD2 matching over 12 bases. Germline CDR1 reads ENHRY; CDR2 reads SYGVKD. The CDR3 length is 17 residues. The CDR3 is CASSYAFLAGGYNEQFF. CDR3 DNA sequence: TGTGCCAGCAGTTACGCCTTTCTAGCGGGGGGGTACAATGAGCAGTTCTTC.

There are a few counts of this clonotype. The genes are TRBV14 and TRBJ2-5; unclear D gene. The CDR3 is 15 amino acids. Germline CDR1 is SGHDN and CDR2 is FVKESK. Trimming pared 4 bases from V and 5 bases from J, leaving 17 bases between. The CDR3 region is CASSRPSGAGETQYF. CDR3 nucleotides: TGTGCCAGCAGCCGACCCTCGGGCGCCGGGGAGACCCAGTACTTC.

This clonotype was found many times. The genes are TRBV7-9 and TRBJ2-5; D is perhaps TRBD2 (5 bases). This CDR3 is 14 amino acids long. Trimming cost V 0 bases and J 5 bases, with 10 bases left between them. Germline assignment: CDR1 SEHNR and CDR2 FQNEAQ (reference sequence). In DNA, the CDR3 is TGTGCCAGCAGCTTAGCGGAGGCCAGGGAGACCCAGTACTTC. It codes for CASSLAEARETQYF.

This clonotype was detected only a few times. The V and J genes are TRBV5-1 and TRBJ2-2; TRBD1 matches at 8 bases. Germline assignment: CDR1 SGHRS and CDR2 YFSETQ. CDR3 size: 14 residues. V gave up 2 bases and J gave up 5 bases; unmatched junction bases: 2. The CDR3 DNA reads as TGCGCCAGCAGCTTCGGACAGGGAACCGGGGAGCTGTTTTTT. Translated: CASSFGQGTGELFF.

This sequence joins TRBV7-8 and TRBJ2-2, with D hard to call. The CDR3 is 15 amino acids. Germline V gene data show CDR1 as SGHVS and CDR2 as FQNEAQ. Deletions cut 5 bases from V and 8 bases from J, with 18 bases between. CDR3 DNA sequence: TGTGCCAGCAGCCCCCCGGTCGTACTAAGGGGGGAGCTGTTTTTT. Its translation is CASSPPVVLRGELFF.

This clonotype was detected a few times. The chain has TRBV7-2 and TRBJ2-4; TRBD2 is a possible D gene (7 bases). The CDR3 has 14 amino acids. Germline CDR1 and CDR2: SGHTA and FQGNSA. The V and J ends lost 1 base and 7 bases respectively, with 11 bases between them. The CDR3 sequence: CASSLDAGANIQYF. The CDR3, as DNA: TGTGCCAGCAGCTTAGACGCGGGGGCGAACATTCAGTACTTC.

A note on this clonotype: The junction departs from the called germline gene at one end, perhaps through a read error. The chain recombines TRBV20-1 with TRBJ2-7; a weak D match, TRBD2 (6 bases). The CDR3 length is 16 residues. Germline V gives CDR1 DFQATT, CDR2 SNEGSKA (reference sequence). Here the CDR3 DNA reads TGCAGTGCTGGAGATCTCGACGGGAGAACTTCCTACGAGCAGTACTTC. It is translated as CSAGDLDGRTSYEQYF.

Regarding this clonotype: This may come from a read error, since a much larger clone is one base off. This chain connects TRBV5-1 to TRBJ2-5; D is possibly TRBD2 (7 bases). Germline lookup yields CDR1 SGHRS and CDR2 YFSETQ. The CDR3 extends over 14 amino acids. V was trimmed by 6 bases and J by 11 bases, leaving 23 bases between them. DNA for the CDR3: TGCGCCAGCAAGGAGGGCGGGGGCCATAATGAGCAGTACTTC. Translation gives CASKEGGGHNEQYF.

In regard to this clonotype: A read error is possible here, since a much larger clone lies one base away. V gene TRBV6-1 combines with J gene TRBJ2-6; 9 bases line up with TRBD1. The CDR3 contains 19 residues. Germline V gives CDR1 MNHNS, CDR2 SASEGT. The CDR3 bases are TGTGCCAGCAGTGTAGCCGGGACAGGGCCTTACTCTGGGGCCAACGTCCGGACTTTC. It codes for CASSVAGTGPYSGANVRTF.

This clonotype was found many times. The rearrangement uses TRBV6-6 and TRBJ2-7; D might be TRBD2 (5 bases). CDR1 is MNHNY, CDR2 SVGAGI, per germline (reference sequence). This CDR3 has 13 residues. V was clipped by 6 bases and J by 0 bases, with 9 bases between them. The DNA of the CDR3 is TGTGCCAGCAGGGTTGGGAGCTCCTACGAGCAGTACTTC. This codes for CASRVGSSYEQYF.

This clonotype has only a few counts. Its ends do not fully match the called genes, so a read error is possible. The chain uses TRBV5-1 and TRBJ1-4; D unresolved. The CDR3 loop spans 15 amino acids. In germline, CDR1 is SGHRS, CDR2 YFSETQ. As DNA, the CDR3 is TGCGCCAGCAGCCCTCGGACTGCAACTAATGGAAAACTGTTTTTT. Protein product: CASSPRTATNGKLFF.

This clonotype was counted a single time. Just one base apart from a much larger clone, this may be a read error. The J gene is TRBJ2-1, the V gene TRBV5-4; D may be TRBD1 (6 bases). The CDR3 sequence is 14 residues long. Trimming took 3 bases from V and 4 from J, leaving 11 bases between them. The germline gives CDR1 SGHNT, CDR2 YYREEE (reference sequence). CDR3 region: CASSSGHRYNEQFF. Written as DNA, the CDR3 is TGTGCCAGCAGCTCGGGACACCGGTACAATGAGCAGTTCTTC.

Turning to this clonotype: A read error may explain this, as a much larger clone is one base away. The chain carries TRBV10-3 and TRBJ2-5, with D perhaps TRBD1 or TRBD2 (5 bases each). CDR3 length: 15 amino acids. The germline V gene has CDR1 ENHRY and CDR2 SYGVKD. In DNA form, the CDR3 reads TGTGCCATCAGTACTCGTCTAGGGACCCAAGAGGCCCAGTACTTC. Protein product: CAISTRLGTQEAQYF.

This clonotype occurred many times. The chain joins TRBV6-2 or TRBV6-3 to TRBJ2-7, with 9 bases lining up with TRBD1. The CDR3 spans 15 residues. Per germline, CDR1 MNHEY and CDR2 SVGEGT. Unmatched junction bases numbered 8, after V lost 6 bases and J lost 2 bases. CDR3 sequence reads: CASSTPGQGTYEQYF. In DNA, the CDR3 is TGTGCCAGCAGCACCCCGGGACAGGGAACCTACGAGCAGTACTTC.